The rows below give T cell receptor beta chains drawn from one sample of a study of STAT3 mutations in large granular lymphocyte leukemia. TCRdb's table, derived via immunoSEQ multiplex PCR, lists solely in-frame clones and lacks some. The table lists approximately 6,600 clones, 57% of them singletons, with around four fifths in the top ten. The sequencing sample was made of peripheral blood mononuclear cells. These receptors were obtained from a boy younger than 18 with T-cell large granular lymphocyte leukemia. Some clones in this sample may be carry-over from other donors' samples. CDR3s include the opening cysteine and the closing phenylalanine or tryptophan. D genes are given only for firm matches. Some rows have no size entry. The others give once, few or many, or a class for an expanded clone.

>TRBJ2-7|TRBV6-1|few|NA
TGTGCCAGCGGGGTTCCCAGCGGGTCGCCCTACGAGCAGTACTTC
CASGVPSGSPYEQYF
>TRBJ1-4|TRBV5-1|NA|NA
TGCGCCAGCAGCTTAGAAGGGCCCGGTGAAAAACTGTTTTTT
CASSLEGPGEKLFF
>TRBJ1-2|TRBV25-1|NA|NA
TGTGCCAGCAGTGAATTGGAATGGGAGGGAAATCCTGGAGGCTACACCTTC
CASSELEWEGNPGGYTF
>TRBJ1-4|TRBV13|NA|NA
TGTGCCAGCAGCTTAGATAGGGGGACCGAAAAACTGTTTTTT
CASSLDRGTEKLFF
>TRBJ2-7|TRBV7-9|NA|NA
TGTGCCAGCAGCTTAGGACAGGAATCCTACGAGCAGTACTTC
CASSLGQESYEQYF
>TRBJ2-7|TRBV6-1|NA|NA
TGTGCCAGCAGTGAAGCCCAAGATACCTCCTACGAGCAGTACTTC
CASSEAQDTSYEQYF
>TRBJ2-7|TRBV30|few|NA
TGTGCCTGGAAGCCCCACCCCCGGACCTCCCTCAGCGAGCAGTACTTC
CAWKPHPRTSLSEQYF
>TRBJ1-2|TRBV5-1|NA|NA
TGCGCCAGCAGCTTCTCCCAGGGCCCATACTACACCTTC
CASSFSQGPYYTF
>TRBJ1-6|TRBV10-3|NA|NA
TGTGCCATCAGTGAGACAGGCGGCAGTTCACCCCTCCACTTT
CAISETGGSSPLHF
>TRBJ2-5|TRBV7-9|NA|TRBD2
TGTGCCAGCAGCTTAGGGGGGGGCCAAGAGACCCAGTACTTC
CASSLGGGQETQYF
>TRBJ2-1|TRBV7-2|NA|NA
TGTGCCAGCAGCGACCTCGGCGGAGAGGGGCAGTTCTTC
CASSDLGGEGQFF
>TRBJ2-7|TRBV7-2|NA|TRBD2
TGTGCCAGCAGCTTGGTAGGGACTAGCGGGGCGACGGAGGCCTACGAGCAGTACTTC
CASSLVGTSGATEAYEQYF
>TRBJ1-5|TRBV7-9|NA|NA
TGTGCCAGCAGCCATGACAGAGATCAGCCCCAGCATTTT
CASSHDRDQPQHF
>TRBJ2-7|TRBV9|few|NA
TGTGCCAGCAGCGTCTCGGACGGATACGAGCAGTACTTC
CASSVSDGYEQYF
>TRBJ1-5|TRBV5-6|few|NA
TGTGCCAGCAGCTTGGCCCCGGTTGGTCAGCCCCAGCATTTT
CASSLAPVGQPQHF
>TRBJ1-6|TRBV7-2|NA|NA
TGTGCCAGCAGCTTAGGCAGCCTGAATTCACCCCTCCACTTT
CASSLGSLNSPLHF
>TRBJ1-1|TRBV5-1|NA|NA
TGCGCCAGCAGCTGGGACGGCTCGAACACTGAAGCTTTCTTT
CASSWDGSNTEAFF
>TRBJ2-3|TRBV9|few|TRBD2
TGTGCCAGCAGCGTAGAAGTGGGAGGGCCCTCAGATACGCAGTATTTT
CASSVEVGGPSDTQYF
>TRBJ2-5|TRBV29-1|NA|NA
TGCAGCGTTGAGGAGCCGGATAAAGAGACCCAGTACTTC
CSVEEPDKETQYF
>TRBJ1-1|TRBV7-9|NA|NA
TGTGCCAGCAGCTTAGCCGGGGAAGCTTTCTTT
CASSLAGEAFF
>TRBJ2-4|TRBV29-1|once|NA
TGCAGCGTTGTGTTGGGCGGGAACATTCAGTACTTC
CSVVLGGNIQYF
>TRBJ2-7|TRBV14|few|TRBD1
TGTGCCAGCAGCCAATTCAGGGGGCTTTACGAGCAGTACTTC
CASSQFRGLYEQYF
>TRBJ2-7|TRBV30|few|NA
TGTGCCTGGACAGTGATTCCCTACGAGCAGTACTTC
CAWTVIPYEQYF
>TRBJ2-5|TRBV29-1|few|NA
TGCAGCGTCCCGGACACGAGAACCCAAGAGACCCAGTACTTC
CSVPDTRTQETQYF
>TRBJ1-2|TRBV4-2|few|NA
TGTGCCAGCAGCCAAGAGGGAGGGACGGGAGACTATGGCTACACCTTC
CASSQEGGTGDYGYTF
>TRBJ1-2|TRBV29-1|NA|NA
TGCAGCGTTGTTCCGAGACAGGCTGACTATGGCTACACCTTC
CSVVPRQADYGYTF
>TRBJ2-3|TRBV5-1|NA|NA
TGCGCCAGCAGCCTAAGCACAGATACGCAGTATTTT
CASSLSTDTQYF
>TRBJ2-7|TRBV13|few|NA
TGTGCCAGCAGCTCCGGGACACCGACCTACGAGCAGTACTTC
CASSSGTPTYEQYF
>TRBJ2-7|TRBV5-1|NA|NA
TGCGCCAGCAGCTTGGACACCTACGAGCAGTACTTC
CASSLDTYEQYF
>TRBJ1-6|TRBV5-1|few|NA
TGCGCCAGCAGCTTGGGACGGGTGGGTTCACCCCTCCACTTT
CASSLGRVGSPLHF
>TRBJ2-3|TRBV4-1|NA|NA
TGCGCCAGCACCTTCCGCGGGCAGAGCACAGATACGCAGTATTTT
CASTFRGQSTDTQYF
>TRBJ2-7|TRBV18|few|TRBD1
TGTGCCAGCTCCCAAGGACAGGGCGGAACCTACGAGCAGTACTTC
CASSQGQGGTYEQYF
>TRBJ2-7|TRBV27|NA|NA
TGTGCCAGCAGTTTTCCCAACTCGGAGGGGTACTTC
CASSFPNSEGYF
>TRBJ2-1|TRBV5-1|NA|TRBD1
TGCGCCAGCAGCCCGGGCGGGACAGGGCTTTACAATGAGCAGTTCTTC
CASSPGGTGLYNEQFF
>TRBJ1-5|TRBV30|NA|NA
TGTGCCTGGAATCCTTTGCGGGGGCAGCCCCAGCATTTT
CAWNPLRGQPQHF
>TRBJ1-6|TRBV30|NA|NA
TGTGCCTGCCTAACTTTTGACAGCGGGAGCTCACCCCTCCACTTT
CACLTFDSGSSPLHF
>TRBJ2-7|TRBV7-9|few|NA
TGTGCCAGCAGCTTTTATTCGCCCGAGCAGTACTTC
CASSFYSPEQYF
>TRBJ2-3|TRBV5-1|NA|NA
TGCGCCAGCAGCGCGACTCGCGGGGCCCACACAGATACGCAGTATTTT
CASSATRGAHTDTQYF
>TRBJ2-1|TRBV29-1|NA|NA
TGCAGCGTTAGTCCTCTACCCTCCTACAATGAGCAGTTCTTC
CSVSPLPSYNEQFF
>TRBJ2-4|TRBV29-1|NA|TRBD2
TGCAGCGTTGATCCGGGACTAGCGGGAGCCAAAAACATTCAGTACTTC
CSVDPGLAGAKNIQYF
>TRBJ2-7|TRBV18|few|NA
TGTGCCAGCTCACCAGCGGGATCCTACGAGCAGTACTTC
CASSPAGSYEQYF